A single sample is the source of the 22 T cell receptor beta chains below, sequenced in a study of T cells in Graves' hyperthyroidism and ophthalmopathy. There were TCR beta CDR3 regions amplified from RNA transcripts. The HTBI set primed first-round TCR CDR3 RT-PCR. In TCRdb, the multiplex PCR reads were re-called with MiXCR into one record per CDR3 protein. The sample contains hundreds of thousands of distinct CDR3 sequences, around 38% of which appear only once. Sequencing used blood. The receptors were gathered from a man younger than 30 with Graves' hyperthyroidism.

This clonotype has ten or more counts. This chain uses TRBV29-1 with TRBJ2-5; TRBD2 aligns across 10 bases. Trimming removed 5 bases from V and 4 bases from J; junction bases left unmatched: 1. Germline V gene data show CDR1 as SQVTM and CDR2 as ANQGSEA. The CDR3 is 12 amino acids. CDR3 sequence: CSVTSGIETQYF. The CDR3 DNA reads TGCAGCGTTACTAGCGGGATAGAGACCCAGTACTTC.

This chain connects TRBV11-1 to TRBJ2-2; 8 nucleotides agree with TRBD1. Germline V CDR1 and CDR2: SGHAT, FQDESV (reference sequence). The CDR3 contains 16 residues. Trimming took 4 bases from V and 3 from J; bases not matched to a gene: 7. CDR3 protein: CASSSTGDGHTGELFF. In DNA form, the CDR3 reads TGTGCCAGCAGCTCGACAGGGGATGGGCACACCGGGGAGCTGTTTTTT.

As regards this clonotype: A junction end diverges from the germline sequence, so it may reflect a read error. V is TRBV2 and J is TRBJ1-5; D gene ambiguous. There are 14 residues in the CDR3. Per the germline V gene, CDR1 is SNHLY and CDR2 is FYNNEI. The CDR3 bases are TGTGCCACCAGTGATTTGCCCGCAGATCAGCCCCAGCATTTT. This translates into CATSDLPADQPQHF.

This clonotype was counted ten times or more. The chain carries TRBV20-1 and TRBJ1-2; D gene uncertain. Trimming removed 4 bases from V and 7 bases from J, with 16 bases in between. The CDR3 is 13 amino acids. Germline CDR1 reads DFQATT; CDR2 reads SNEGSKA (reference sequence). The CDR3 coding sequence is TGCAGTGCTATAGCTGACCTTTTGGGTGGCTACACCTTC. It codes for CSAIADLLGGYTF.

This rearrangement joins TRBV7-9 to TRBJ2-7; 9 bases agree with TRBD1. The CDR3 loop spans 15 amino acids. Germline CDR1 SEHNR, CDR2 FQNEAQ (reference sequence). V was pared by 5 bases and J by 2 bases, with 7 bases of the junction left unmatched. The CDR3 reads CASSPRDRDPYEQYF. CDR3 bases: TGTGCCAGCAGCCCCCGGGACAGGGATCCCTACGAGCAGTACTTC.

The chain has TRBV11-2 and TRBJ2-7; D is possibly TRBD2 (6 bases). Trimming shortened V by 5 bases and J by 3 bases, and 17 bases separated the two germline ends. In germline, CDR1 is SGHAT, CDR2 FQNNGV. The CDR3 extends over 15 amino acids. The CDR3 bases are TGTGCCAGCAGCCTTCTAGGGGCGGGGAACTACGAGCAGTACTTC. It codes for CASSLLGAGNYEQYF.

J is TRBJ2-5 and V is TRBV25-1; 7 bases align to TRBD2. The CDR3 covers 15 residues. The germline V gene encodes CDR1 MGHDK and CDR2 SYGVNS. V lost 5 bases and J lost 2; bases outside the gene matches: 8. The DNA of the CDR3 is TGTGCCAGCAGTTTATCTTGGGACTATCAAGAGACCCAGTACTTC. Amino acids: CASSLSWDYQETQYF.

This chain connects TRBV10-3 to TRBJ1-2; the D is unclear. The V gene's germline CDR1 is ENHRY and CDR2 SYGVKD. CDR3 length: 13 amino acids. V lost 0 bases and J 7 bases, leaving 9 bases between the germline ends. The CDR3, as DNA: TGTGCCATCAGTGAGTCAGGAGGCGGTGGCTACACCTTC. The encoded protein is CAISESGGGGYTF.

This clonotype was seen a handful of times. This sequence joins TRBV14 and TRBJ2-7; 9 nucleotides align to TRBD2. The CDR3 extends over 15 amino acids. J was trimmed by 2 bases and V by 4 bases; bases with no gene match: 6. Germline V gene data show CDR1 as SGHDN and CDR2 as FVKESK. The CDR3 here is CASSPGLAATYEQYF. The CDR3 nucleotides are TGTGCCAGCAGCCCGGGACTAGCTGCCACCTACGAGCAGTACTTC.

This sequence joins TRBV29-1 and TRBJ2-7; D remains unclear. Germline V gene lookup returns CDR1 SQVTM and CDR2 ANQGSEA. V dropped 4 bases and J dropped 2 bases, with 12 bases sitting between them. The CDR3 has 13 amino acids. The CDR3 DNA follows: TGCAGCGTTGCGCATGGCAGGCCCTACGAGCAGTACTTC. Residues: CSVAHGRPYEQYF.

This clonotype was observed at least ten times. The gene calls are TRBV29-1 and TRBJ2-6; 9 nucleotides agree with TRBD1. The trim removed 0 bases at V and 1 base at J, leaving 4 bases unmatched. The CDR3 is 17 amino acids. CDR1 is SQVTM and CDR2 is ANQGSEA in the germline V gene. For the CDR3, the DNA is TGCAGCGTTGAAGATTCGGGACAGGGATCTGGGGCCAACGTCCTGACTTTC. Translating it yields CSVEDSGQGSGANVLTF.

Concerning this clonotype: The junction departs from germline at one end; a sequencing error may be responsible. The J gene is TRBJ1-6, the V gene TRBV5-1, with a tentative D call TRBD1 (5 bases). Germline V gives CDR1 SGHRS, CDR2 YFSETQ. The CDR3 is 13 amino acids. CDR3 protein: CASSDTRGSPPHF. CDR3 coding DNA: TGCGCCAGCAGCGATACGAGGGGTTCACCCCCCCACTTT.

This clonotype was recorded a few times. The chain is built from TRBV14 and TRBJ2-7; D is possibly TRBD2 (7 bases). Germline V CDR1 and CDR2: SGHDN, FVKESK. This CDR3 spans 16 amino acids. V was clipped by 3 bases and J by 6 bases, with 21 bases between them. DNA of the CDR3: TGTGCCAGCAGCCAGGGCCGGGGGGCGATTAAGGGCGAGCAGTACTTC. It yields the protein CASSQGRGAIKGEQYF.

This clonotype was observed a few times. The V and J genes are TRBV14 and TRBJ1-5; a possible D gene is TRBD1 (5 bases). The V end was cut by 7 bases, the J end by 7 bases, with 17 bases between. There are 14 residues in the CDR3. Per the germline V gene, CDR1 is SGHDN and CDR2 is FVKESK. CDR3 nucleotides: TGTGCCAGCATCGGGGGGGGGAAGGGACAGCCCCAGCATTTT. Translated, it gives CASIGGGKGQPQHF. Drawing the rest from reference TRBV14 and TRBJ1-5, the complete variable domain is EAGVTQFPSHSVIEKGQTVTLRCDPISGHDNLYWYRRVMGKEIKFLLHFVKESKQDESGMPNNRFLAERTGGTYSTLKVQPAELEDSGVYFCASIGGGKGQPQHFGDGTRLSIL.

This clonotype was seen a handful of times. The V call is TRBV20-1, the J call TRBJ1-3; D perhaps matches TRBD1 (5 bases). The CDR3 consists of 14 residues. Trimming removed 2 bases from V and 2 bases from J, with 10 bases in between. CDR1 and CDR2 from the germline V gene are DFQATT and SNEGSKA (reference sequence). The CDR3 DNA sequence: TGCAGTGCTAGAATGGGGGATCCTGGAAACACCATATATTTT. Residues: CSARMGDPGNTIYF.

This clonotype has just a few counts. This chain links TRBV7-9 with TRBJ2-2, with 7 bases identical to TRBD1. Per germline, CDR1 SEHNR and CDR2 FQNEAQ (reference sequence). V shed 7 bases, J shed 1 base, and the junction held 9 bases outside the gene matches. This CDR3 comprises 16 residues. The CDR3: CASTDRESENTGELFF. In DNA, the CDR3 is TGTGCCAGCACCGACAGGGAGTCGGAGAACACCGGGGAGCTGTTTTTT.

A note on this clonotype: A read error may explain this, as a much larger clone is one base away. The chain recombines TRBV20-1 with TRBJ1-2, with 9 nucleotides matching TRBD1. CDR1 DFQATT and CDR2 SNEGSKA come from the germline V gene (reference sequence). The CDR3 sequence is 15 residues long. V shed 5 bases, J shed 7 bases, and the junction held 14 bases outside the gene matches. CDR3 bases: TGCAGTGCTGGGGACCGGGACAGGGTCTTGAGTGGCTACACCTTC. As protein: CSAGDRDRVLSGYTF.

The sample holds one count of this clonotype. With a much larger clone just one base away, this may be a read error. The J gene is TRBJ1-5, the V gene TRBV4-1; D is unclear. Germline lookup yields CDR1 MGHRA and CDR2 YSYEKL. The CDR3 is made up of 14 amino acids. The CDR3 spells CSSSQRQGNQPQHF. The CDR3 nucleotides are TGCTCCAGCAGCCAACGGCAGGGCAATCAGCCCCAGCATTTT.

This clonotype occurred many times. The CDR3 here is CASRTRSGESYEQYF. The CDR3 region has the DNA TGTGCCAGCAGGACTAGGAGTGGTGAATCCTACGAGCAGTACTTC. V usage is TRBV2 and J usage is TRBJ2-7, with a possible D match to TRBD2 (6 bases). Trimming took 6 bases from V and 1 from J, leaving 16 bases between them. Germline assignment: CDR1 SNHLY and CDR2 FYNNEI. The CDR3 length is 15 residues. The full variable domain, in which reference TRBV2 and TRBJ2-7 provide the parts outside the CDR3, is EPEVTQTPSHQVTQMGQEVILRCVPISNHLYFYWYRQILGQKVEFLVSFYNNEISEKSEIFDDQFSVERPDGSNFTLKIRSTKLEDSAMYFCASRTRSGESYEQYFGPGTRLTVT.

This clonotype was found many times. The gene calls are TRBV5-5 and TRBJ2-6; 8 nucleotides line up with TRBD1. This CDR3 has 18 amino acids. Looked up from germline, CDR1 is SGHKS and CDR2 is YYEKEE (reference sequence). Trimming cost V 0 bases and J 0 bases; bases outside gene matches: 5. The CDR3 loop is CASSLGQGTLSGANVLTF. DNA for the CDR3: TGTGCCAGCAGCTTGGGACAGGGGACCCTCTCTGGGGCCAACGTCCTGACTTTC.

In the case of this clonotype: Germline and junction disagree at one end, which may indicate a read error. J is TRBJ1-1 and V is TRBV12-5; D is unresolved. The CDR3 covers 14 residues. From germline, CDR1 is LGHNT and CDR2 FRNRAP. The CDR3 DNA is TGTGCTAGTGCACTACCCGGAGAGGCAACTGCAGCTTTCTTT. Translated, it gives CASALPGEATAAFF. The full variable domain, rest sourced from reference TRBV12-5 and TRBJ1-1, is DARVTQTPRHKVTEMGQEVTMRCQPILGHNTVFWYRQTMMQGLELLAYFRNRAPLDDSGMPKDRFSAEMPDATLATLKIQPSEPRDSAVYFCASALPGEATAAFFGQGTRLTVV.

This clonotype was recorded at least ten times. The CDR3 nucleotides read TGTGCCAGCTTAGGGAGGAACGAGCAGTACTTC. It encodes CASLGRNEQYF. This chain uses TRBV7-8 with TRBJ2-7; TRBD2 might be the D (6 bases). Trimming left V 8 bases short and J 5 bases short, with 10 bases between. Per the germline V gene, CDR1 is SGHVS and CDR2 is FQNEAQ. The CDR3 is made up of 11 amino acids.